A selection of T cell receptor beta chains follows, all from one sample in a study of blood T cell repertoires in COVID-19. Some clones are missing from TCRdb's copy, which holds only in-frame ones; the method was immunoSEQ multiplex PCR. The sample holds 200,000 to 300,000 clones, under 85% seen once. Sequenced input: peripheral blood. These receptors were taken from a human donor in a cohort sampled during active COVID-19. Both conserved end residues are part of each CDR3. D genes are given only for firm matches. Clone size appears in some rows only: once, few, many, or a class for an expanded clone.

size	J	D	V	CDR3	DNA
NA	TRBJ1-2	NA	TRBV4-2	CASSQDRGGSNYGYTF	TGTGCCAGCAGCCAAGATCGGGGGGGCTCTAACTATGGCTACACCTTC
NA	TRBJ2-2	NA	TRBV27	CASSFQASNTGELFF	TGTGCCAGCAGTTTTCAGGCTAGCAACACCGGGGAGCTGTTTTTT
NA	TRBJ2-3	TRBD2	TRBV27	CASSPWWGLAGSSTDTQYF	TGTGCCAGCAGCCCATGGTGGGGACTAGCGGGGTCAAGCACAGATACGCAGTATTTT
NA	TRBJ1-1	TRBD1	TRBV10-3	CAISNRDRETEAFF	TGTGCCATCAGTAACCGGGACAGGGAGACTGAAGCTTTCTTT
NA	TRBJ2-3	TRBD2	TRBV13	CASSFYRASGGAAADTQYF	TGTGCCAGCAGCTTTTATCGTGCTAGCGGGGGGGCCGCCGCAGATACGCAGTATTTT
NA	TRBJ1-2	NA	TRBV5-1	CASSSLRRGYTF	TGCGCCAGCAGCTCCCTGAGGCGAGGCTACACCTTC
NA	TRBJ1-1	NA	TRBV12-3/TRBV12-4	CASRWEGNTEAFF	TGTGCCAGCAGGTGGGAGGGGAACACTGAAGCTTTCTTT
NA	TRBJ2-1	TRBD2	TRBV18	CASSPRLAGAYNEQFF	TGTGCCAGCTCACCGAGACTAGCGGGCGCCTACAATGAGCAGTTCTTC
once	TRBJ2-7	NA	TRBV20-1	CSFLRNEQYF	TGCAGTTTCCTCAGAAACGAGCAGTACTTC
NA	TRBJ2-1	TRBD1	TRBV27	CASRIRTGSYNEQFF	TGTGCCAGCAGAATAAGGACAGGGAGTTACAATGAGCAGTTCTTC
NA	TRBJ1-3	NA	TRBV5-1	CASSLRETPNTIYF	TGCGCCAGCAGCCTCCGGGAGACGCCAAACACCATATATTTT
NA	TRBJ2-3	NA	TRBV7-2	CASSWTGGGGDTQYF	TGTGCCAGCAGCTGGACTGGGGGAGGTGGGGATACGCAGTATTTT
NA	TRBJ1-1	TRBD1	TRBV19	CASSPLNRGVTEAFF	TGTGCCAGTAGTCCTCTAAACAGGGGCGTCACTGAAGCTTTCTTT
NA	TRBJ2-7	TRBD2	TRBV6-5	CASSYSAAGVRREQYF	TGTGCCAGCAGTTACTCCGCAGCGGGAGTTCGGCGAGAGCAGTACTTC
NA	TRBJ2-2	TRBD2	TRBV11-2	CASSSQAGTSAYTGELFF	TGTGCCAGCAGCTCCCAAGCGGGTACTAGCGCATACACCGGGGAGCTGTTTTTT
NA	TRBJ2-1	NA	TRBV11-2	CASSLSWSGGNEQFF	TGTGCCAGCAGCTTGTCGTGGAGCGGAGGCAATGAGCAGTTCTTC
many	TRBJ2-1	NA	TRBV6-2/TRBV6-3	CASSYSIAQGRFF	TGTGCCAGCAGTTACTCGATAGCACAGGGTAGGTTCTTC
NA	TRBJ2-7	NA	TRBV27	CATPGWGREYEQYF	TGTGCCACCCCAGGGTGGGGGCGGGAGTACGAGCAGTACTTC